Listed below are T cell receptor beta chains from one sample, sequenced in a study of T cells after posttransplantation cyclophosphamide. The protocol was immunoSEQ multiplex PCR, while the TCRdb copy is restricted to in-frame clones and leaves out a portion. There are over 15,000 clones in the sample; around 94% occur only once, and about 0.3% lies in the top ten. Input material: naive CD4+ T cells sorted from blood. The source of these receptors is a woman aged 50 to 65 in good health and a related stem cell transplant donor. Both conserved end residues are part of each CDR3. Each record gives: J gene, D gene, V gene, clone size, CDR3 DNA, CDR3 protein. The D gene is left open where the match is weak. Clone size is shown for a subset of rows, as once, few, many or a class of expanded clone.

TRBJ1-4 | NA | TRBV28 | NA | TGTGCCAGCAGCAGATTCAGGTTTACCCCTCAAAGACTGTTTTTT | CASSRFRFTPQRLFF
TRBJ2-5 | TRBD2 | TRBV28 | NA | TGTGCCAGCAGTCCGCGGGGACTAGCGGGACCAGAGACCCAGTACTTC | CASSPRGLAGPETQYF
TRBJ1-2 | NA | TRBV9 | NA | TGTGCCAGCAGCCCTACCCAGGTCGTAGGCTATGGCTACACCTTC | CASSPTQVVGYGYTF
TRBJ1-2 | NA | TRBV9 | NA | TGTGCCAGCAATCTGGGGGCTTGGTCTTATGGCTACACCTTC | CASNLGAWSYGYTF
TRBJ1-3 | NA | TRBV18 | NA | TGTGCCAGCTCACGCAGTGAGGCTGGAAACACCATATATTTT | CASSRSEAGNTIYF
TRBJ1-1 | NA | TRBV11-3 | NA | TGTGCCAGCAGCTTAGAGGCGGGGACTGAAGCTTTCTTT | CASSLEAGTEAFF
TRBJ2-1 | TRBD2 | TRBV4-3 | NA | TGCGCCAGCAGCCAAGATGGGCGGACTAGCGGGGCAGGCGTATATGAGCAGTTCTTC | CASSQDGRTSGAGVYEQFF
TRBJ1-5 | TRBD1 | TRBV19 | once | TGTGCCAGTAGTAGACAGGGTAGAGGCAGCAATCAGCCCCAGCATTTT | CASSRQGRGSNQPQHF
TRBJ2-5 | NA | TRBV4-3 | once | TGCGCCAGCAGCCAGGGAGCGGAAAAGACCCAGTACTTC | CASSQGAEKTQYF
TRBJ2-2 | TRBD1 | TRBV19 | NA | TGTGCCAGTAGTAGATACAGGGGGTCGAACACCGGGGAGCTGTTTTTT | CASSRYRGSNTGELFF
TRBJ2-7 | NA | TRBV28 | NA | TGTGCCAGCAGTCCTTGGGCGAGGCGGGGACTTTCCTACGAGCAGTACTTC | CASSPWARRGLSYEQYF
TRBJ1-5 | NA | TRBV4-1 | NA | TGCGCCAGCAGCCAACGGGTTTCAAAGCCCCAGCATTTT | CASSQRVSKPQHF
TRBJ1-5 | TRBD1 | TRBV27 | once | TGTGCCAGCAGACTTGGGACAGGGGACAATCAGCCCCAGCATTTT | CASRLGTGDNQPQHF
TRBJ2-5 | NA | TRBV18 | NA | TGTGCCAGCTCACCCCCTACAGGAGAGACCCAGTACTTC | CASSPPTGETQYF
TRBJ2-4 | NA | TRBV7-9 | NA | TGTGCCAGCAGCTTAGAGTTGTCTATGCACTTC | CASSLELSMHF
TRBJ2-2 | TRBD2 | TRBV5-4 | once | TGTGCCAGCAGCTTGTCACTAGCGGTGAACACCGGGGAGCTGTTTTTT | CASSLSLAVNTGELFF
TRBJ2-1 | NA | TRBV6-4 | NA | TGTGCCAGCAGTGCACAATGGAGGGGAGCCCTCTACAATGAGCAGTTCTTC | CASSAQWRGALYNEQFF
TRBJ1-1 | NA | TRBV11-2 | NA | TGTGCCAGCAGCCGACCCGGCGGACAGGCTTTCTTT | CASSRPGGQAFF
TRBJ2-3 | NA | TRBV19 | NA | TGTGCCAGTAGCCGGGACACAGATACGCAGTATTTT | CASSRDTDTQYF
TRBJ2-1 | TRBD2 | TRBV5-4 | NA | TGTGCCAGCAGCTTCGGGCGGGAGTACAATGAGCAGTTCTTC | CASSFGREYNEQFF
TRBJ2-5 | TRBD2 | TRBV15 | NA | TGTGCCACCAGCAGTGGCTTGCGCGGGAGGCGGGAGACCCAGTACTTC | CATSSGLRGRRETQYF
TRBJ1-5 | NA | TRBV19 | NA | TGTGCCAGTAGTATGAGAGGACAGCCCCAGCATTTT | CASSMRGQPQHF
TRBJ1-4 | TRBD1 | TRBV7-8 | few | TGTGCCAGCAGCCACTTCGGACAGGTTAATGAAAAACTGTTTTTT | CASSHFGQVNEKLFF
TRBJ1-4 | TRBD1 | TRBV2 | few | TGTGCCAGCACCGGGACAGAAAATGAAAAACTGTTTTTT | CASTGTENEKLFF
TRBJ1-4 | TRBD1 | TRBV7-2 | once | TGTGCCAGCAGCCAATATAGGACAGGGGCTCGTAATGAAAAACTGTTTTTT | CASSQYRTGARNEKLFF
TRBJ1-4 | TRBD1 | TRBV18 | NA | TGTGCCAGCTCACCACCCTCGGACAGGCTATATTTT | CASSPPSDRLYF
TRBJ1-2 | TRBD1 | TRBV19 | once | TGTGCCAGTAGGGGACAGGGGCTTAACTATGGCTACACCTTC | CASRGQGLNYGYTF
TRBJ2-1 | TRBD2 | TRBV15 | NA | TGTGCCACCAGCGGACTACTAGCGGGAGATCCCAATGAGCAGTTCTTC | CATSGLLAGDPNEQFF
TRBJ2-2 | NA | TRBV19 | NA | TGTGCCAGTAGTTATCTCCTGGTAGCCGGGGAGCTGTTTTTT | CASSYLLVAGELFF
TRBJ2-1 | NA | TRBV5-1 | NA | TGCGCCAGCACTTGGACAGAATACAATGAGCAGTTCTTC | CASTWTEYNEQFF
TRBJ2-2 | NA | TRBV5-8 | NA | TGTGCCAGCAGCTTACGACAGGCCGGGGAGCTGTTTTTT | CASSLRQAGELFF
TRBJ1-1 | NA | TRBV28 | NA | TGTGCCAGCAATATCCCGGCGGGCACTGAAGCTTTCTTT | CASNIPAGTEAFF
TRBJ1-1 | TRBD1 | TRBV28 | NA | TGTGCCAGCAGTCATCCTCTAGGGGGCTTTGACACTGAAGCTTTCTTT | CASSHPLGGFDTEAFF
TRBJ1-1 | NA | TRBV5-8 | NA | TGTGCCAGCACCACCCGAGGTAGGAACACTGAAGCTTTCTTT | CASTTRGRNTEAFF
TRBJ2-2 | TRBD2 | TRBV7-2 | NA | TGTGCCACTGCGCTAACTAGCGGGAGGGCGAACACCGGGGAGCTGTTTTTT | CATALTSGRANTGELFF
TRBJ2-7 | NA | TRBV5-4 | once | TGTGCCAGCAGCTGGCGGGACCAACTGCCGCAGTACTTC | CASSWRDQLPQYF
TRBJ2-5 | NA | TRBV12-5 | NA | TGTGCTAGTGCCCCGGGGGTAGCGGTGGGGGGAGAGACCCAGTACTTC | CASAPGVAVGGETQYF
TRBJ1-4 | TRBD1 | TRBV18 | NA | TGTGCCAGCTCACCGCGACAGGGAGCCGATGAAAAACTGTTTTTT | CASSPRQGADEKLFF
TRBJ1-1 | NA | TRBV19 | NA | TGTGCCAGTCGGCTACAGGGTATCGATGAAGCTTTCTTT | CASRLQGIDEAFF
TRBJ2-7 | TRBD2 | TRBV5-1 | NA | TGCGCCAGCAGCCCTCGAGCGGGCTACCTAGCGGATTCCTACGAGCAGTACTTC | CASSPRAGYLADSYEQYF
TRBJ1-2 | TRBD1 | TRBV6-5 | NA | TGTGCCAGCCGGGACAGGGGGATTGGTGGCTACACCTTC | CASRDRGIGGYTF
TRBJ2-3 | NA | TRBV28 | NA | TGTGCCAGCAGCCCACCCCAGGAGGTAGGGCCGAGCACAGATACGCAGTATTTT | CASSPPQEVGPSTDTQYF
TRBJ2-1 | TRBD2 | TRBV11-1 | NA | TGTGCCAGCAGCTCCCGACTAGCGGTTTACAATGAGCAGTTCTTC | CASSSRLAVYNEQFF
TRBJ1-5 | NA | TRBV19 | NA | TGTGCCAGTAGTATCTCATCGACGGGGAATCAGCCCCAGCATTTT | CASSISSTGNQPQHF
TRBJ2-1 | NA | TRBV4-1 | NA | TGCGCCAGCAGCCGCGTACTAGTCCGGGAAGACAATGAGCAGTTCTTC | CASSRVLVREDNEQFF
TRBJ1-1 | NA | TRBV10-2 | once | TGCGCCAGCATCAAGCCGAACACTGAAGCTTTCTTT | CASIKPNTEAFF
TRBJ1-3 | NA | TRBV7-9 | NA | TGTGCCAGCAGCCCCCGACCAACGGGGGGAAACACCATATATTTT | CASSPRPTGGNTIYF
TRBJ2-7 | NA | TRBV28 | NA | TGTGCAACAGGACAGACCTACGAGCAGTACTTC | CATGQTYEQYF
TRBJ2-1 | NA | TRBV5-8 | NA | TGTGCCAGCAGCTTAAGTCTCGTGAGGTACAGGGTGTACAATGAGCAGTTCTTC | CASSLSLVRYRVYNEQFF
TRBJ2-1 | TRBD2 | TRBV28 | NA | TGTGCCAGTTCGGGAGGGGGGTACAATGAGCAGTTCTTC | CASSGGGYNEQFF